This entry is about one T cell receptor beta chain. What it recognizes is unknown. The source of the sample is a study of early stage breast cancer tumors. Turning to the study itself: ER+/PR+/HER2- status applied to about 70% of the 16 invasive breast tumors. Study-level findings and limits: Blood repertoires resembled normal breast more than tumor.

The assay was immunoSEQ multiplex PCR, and TCRdb's table has in-frame clones only and misses some. Of thousands of clones listed, 70% to 85% were seen once; the top ten hold about 9%. Germline-derived CDR1 and CDR2 are SGHDN and FVKESK. Trimming removed 5 bases from V and 9 bases from J; junction bases left unmatched: 13. This CDR3 is 16 amino acids long. Source material: normal breast tissue next to the tumor. The chain recombines TRBV14 with TRBJ2-1; 10 bases line up with TRBD1. The sequence derives from a person between 60 and 69 years old with breast cancer. The CDR3 loop reads CASSSRRDRGIAEQFF. In DNA, the CDR3 is TGTGCCAGCAGCTCCCGCCGGGACAGGGGTATTGCTGAGCAGTTCTTC.